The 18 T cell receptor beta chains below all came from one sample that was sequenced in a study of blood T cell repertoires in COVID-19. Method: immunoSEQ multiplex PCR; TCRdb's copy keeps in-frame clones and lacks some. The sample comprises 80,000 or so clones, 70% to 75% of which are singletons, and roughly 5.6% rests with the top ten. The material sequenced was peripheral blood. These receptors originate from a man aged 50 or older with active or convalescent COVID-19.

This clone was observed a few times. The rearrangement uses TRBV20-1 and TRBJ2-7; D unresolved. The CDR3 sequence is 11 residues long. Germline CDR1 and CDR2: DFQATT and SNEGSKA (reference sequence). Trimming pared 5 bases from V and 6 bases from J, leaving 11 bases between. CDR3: CSAPTRTEQYF. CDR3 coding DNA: TGCAGTGCTCCGACTCGCACCGAGCAGTACTTC.

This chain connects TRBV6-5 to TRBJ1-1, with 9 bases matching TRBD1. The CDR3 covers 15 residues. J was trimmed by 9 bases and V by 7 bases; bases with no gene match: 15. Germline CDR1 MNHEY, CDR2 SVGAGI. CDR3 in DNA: TGTGCCAGCACCCACACCGGGACAGGGATGTCCCAAGCTTTCTTT. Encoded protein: CASTHTGTGMSQAFF.

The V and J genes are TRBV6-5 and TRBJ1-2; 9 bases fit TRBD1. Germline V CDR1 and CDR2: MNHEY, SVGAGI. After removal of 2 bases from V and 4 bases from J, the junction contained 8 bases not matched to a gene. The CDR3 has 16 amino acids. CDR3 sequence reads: CASSYLKQGATYGYTF. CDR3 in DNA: TGTGCCAGCAGTTACCTCAAACAGGGGGCAACCTATGGCTACACCTTC.

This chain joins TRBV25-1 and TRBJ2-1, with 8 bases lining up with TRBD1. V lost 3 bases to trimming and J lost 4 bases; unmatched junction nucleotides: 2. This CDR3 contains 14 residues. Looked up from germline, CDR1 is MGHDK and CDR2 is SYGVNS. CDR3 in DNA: TGTGCCAGCAGTGAGTGGACAGGGTACAATGAGCAGTTCTTC. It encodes CASSEWTGYNEQFF.

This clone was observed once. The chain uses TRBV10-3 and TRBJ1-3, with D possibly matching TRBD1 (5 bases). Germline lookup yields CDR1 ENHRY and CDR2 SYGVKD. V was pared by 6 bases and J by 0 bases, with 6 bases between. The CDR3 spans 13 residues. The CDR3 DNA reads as TGTGCCATCAGCACAGGCTCTGGAAACACCATATATTTT. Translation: CAISTGSGNTIYF.

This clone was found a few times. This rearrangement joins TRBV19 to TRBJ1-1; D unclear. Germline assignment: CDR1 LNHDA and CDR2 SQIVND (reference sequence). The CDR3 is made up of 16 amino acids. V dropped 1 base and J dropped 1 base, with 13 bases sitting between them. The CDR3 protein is CASSIGRVRTNTEAFF. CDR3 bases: TGTGCCAGTAGTATAGGGAGGGTACGGACGAACACTGAAGCTTTCTTT.

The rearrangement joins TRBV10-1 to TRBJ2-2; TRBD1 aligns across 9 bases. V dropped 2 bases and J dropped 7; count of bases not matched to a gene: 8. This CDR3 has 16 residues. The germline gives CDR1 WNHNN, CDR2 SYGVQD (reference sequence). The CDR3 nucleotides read TGCGCCAGCAGTGAGCCGGGACAGGGAAGTGGCGGGGAGCTGTTTTTT. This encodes CASSEPGQGSGGELFF.

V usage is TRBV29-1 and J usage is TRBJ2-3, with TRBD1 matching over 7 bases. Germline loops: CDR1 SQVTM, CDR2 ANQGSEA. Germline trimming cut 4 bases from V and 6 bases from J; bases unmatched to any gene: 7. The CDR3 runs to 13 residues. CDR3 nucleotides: TGCAGCGTTGCACAGGGGCCTCGGGATACGCAGTATTTT. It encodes CSVAQGPRDTQYF.

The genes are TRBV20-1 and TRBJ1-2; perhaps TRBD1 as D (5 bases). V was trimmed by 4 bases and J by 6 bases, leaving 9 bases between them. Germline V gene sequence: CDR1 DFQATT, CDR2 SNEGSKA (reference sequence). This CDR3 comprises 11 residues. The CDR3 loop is CSANIGDGYTF. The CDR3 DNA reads TGCAGTGCTAATATAGGGGATGGCTACACCTTC.

In DNA, the CDR3 is TGTGCCAGCAGCGCGGGACAGGGGTCCACCGGGGAGCTGTTTTTT. Its protein product is CASSAGQGSTGELFF. The chain couples TRBV9 to TRBJ2-2; TRBD1 matches at 10 bases. This CDR3 region has 15 residues. Germline CDR1 reads SGDLS; CDR2 reads YYNGEE. Trimming removed 3 bases from V and 4 bases from J; junction bases left unmatched: 3.

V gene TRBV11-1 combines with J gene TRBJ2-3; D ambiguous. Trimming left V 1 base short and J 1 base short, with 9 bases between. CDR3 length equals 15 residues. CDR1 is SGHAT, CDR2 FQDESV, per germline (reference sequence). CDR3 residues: CASSLGASRTDTQYF. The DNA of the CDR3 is TGTGCCAGCAGCTTAGGGGCATCCCGCACAGATACGCAGTATTTT.

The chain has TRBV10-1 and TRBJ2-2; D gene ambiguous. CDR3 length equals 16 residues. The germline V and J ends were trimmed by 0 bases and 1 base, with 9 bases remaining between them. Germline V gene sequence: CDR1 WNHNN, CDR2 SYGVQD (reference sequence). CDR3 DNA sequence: TGCGCCAGCAGTGAGTCGCCACTATTGAACACCGGGGAGCTGTTTTTT. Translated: CASSESPLLNTGELFF.

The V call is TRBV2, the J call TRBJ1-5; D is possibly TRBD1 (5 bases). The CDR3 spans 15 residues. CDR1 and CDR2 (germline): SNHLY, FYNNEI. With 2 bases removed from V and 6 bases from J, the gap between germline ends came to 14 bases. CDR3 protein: CASSERSGLSQPQHF. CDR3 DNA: TGTGCCAGCAGTGAACGGTCAGGGTTGAGTCAGCCCCAGCATTTT.

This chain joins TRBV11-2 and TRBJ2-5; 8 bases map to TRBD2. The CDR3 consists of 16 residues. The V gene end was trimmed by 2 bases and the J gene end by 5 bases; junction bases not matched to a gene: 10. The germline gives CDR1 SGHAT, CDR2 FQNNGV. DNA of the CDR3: TGTGCCAGCAGCTTATTTCCCGGGGGGGCCGCTGAGACCCAGTACTTC. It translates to CASSLFPGGAAETQYF.

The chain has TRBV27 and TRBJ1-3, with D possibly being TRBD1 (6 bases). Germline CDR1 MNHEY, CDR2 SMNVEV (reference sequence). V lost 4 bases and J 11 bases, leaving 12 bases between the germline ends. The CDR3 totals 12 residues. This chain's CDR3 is CASSSQGSSIYF. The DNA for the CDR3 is TGTGCCAGCAGTTCCCAGGGGTCGTCCATATATTTT.

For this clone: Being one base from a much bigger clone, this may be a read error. CDR3 nucleotide sequence: TGTGCCAGCAGCCACCGACTAGCGGGGGGCGCAGATACGCAGTATTTT. It is translated as CASSHRLAGGADTQYF. The rearrangement links TRBV7-6 to TRBJ2-3; 13 nucleotides agree with TRBD2. The length of the CDR3 is 16 residues. J was trimmed by 4 bases and V by 5 bases; bases with no gene match: 6. Per germline, CDR1 SGHVS and CDR2 FNYEAQ. The whole variable domain, remainder taken from reference TRBV7-6 and TRBJ2-3, is GAGVSQSPRYKVTKRGQDVALRCDPISGHVSLYWYRQALGQGPEFLTYFNYEAQQDKSGLPNDRFSAERPEGSISTLTIQRTEQRDSAMYRCASSHRLAGGADTQYFGPGTRLTVL.

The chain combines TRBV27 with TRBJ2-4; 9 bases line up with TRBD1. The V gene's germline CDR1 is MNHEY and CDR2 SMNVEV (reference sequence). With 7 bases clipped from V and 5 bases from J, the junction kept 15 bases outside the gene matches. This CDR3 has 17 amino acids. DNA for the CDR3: TGTGCCAGCACCAAAGCAGGCGGAACAGGGGGCGAAAACATTCAGTACTTC. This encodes CASTKAGGTGGENIQYF.

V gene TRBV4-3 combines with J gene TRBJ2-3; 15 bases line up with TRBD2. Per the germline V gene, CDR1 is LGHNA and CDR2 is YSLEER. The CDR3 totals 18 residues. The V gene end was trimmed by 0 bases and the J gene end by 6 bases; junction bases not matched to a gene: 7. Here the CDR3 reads CASSQDTGLAGGEDTQYF. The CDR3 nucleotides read TGCGCCAGCAGCCAAGATACCGGACTAGCGGGGGGGGAGGATACGCAGTATTTT.